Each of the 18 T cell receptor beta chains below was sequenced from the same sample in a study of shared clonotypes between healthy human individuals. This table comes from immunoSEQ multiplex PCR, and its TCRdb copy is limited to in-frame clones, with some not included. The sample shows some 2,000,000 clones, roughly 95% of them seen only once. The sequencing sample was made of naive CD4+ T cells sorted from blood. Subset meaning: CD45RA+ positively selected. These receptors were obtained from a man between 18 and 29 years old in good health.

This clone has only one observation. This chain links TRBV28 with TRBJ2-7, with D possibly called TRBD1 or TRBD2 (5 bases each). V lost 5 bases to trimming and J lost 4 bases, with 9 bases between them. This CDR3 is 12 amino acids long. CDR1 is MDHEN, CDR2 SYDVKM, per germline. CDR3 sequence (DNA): TGTGCCAGCAGTCGGGACCGTTACGAGCAGTACTTC. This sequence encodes CASSRDRYEQYF.

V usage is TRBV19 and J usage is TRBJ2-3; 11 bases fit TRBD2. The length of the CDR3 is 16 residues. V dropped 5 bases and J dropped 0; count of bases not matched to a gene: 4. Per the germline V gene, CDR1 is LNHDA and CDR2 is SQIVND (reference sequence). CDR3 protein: CASSPLAGASTDTQYF. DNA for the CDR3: TGTGCCAGTAGTCCACTAGCGGGGGCTAGCACAGATACGCAGTATTTT. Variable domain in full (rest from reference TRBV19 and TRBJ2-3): DGGITQSPKYLFRKEGQNVTLSCEQNLNHDAMYWYRQDPGQGLRLIYYSQIVNDFQKGDIAEGYSVSREKKESFPLTVTSAQKNPTAFYLCASSPLAGASTDTQYFGPGTRLTVL.

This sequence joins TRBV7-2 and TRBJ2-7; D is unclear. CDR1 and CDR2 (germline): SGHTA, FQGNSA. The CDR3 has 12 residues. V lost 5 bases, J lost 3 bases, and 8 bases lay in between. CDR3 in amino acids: CASSTDIYEQYF. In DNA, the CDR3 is TGTGCCAGCAGCACTGATATCTACGAGCAGTACTTC.

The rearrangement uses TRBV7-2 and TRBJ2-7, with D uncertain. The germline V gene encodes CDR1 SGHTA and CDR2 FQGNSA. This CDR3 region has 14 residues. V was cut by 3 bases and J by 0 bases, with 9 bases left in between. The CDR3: CASSLQELSYEQYF. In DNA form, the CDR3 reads TGTGCCAGCAGCTTGCAAGAACTCTCCTACGAGCAGTACTTC.

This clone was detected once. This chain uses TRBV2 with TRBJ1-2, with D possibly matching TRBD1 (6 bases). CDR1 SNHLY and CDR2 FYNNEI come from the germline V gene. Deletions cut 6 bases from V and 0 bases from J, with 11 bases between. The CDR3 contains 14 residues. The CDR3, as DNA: TGTGCCAGCAGCGGACAGCCTACTAACTATGGCTACACCTTC. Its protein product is CASSGQPTNYGYTF.

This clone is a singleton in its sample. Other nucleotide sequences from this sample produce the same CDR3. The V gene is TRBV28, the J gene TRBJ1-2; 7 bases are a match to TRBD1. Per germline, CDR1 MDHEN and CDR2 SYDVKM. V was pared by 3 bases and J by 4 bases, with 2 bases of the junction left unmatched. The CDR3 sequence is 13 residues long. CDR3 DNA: TGTGCCAGCAGTTTGGGACAGTTCTATGGCTACACCTTC. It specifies CASSLGQFYGYTF.

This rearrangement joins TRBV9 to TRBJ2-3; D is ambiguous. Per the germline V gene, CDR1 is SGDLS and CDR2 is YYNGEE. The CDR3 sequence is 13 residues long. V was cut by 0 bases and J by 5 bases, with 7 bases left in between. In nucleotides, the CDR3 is TGTGCCAGCAGCGTAGAGACAAAAGATACGCAGTATTTT. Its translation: CASSVETKDTQYF.

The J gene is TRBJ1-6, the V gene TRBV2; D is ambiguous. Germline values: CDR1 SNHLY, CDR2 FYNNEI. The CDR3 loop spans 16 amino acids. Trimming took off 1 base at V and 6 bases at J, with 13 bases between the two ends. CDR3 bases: TGTGCCAGCAGTGAAGAGAGACATAGCAGTAATTCACCCCTCCACTTT. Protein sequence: CASSEERHSSNSPLHF.

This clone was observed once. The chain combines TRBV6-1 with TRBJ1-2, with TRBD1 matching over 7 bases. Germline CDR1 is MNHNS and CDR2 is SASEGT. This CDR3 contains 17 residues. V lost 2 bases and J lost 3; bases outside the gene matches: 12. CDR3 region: CASSEFGTAPGDYGYTF. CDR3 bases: TGTGCCAGCAGTGAATTCGGGACAGCCCCCGGCGACTATGGCTACACCTTC.

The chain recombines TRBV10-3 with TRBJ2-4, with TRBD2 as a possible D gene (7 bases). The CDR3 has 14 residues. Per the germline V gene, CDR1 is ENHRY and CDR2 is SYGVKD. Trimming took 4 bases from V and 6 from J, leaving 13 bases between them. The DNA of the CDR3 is TGTGCCATCAGTGGAGGGGGAGGGGGAAACATTCAGTACTTC. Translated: CAISGGGGGNIQYF.

The CDR3 sequence is CAWSEESYTEAFF. The CDR3 nucleotides read TGTGCCTGGAGTGAAGAAAGCTACACTGAAGCTTTCTTT. The V and J genes are TRBV30 and TRBJ1-1, with D unresolved. The V end lost 1 base, the J end lost 3 bases, and 9 bases lay between the germline ends. Germline CDR1 and CDR2: GTSNPN and SVGIG (reference sequence). This CDR3 has 13 residues.

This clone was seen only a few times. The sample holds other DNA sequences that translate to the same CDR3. The CDR3 sequence is CASSFQGGTEAFF. DNA for the CDR3: TGTGCCAGCAGCTTTCAGGGGGGCACTGAAGCTTTCTTT. The chain has TRBV11-2 and TRBJ1-1; 7 nucleotides align to TRBD1. V lost 3 bases, J lost 4 bases, and 2 bases stayed unmatched. Germline V gene sequence: CDR1 SGHAT, CDR2 FQNNGV. This CDR3 spans 13 amino acids.

The CDR3 region has the DNA TGTGCCAGCCGAGGGACTAGCGAATCCTACAATGAGCAGTTCTTC. Translating gives CASRGTSESYNEQFF. The chain uses TRBV6-5 and TRBJ2-1, with 10 bases lining up with TRBD2. This CDR3 is 15 amino acids long. The trim removed 8 bases at V and 1 base at J, leaving 5 bases unmatched. The germline V gene has CDR1 MNHEY and CDR2 SVGAGI.

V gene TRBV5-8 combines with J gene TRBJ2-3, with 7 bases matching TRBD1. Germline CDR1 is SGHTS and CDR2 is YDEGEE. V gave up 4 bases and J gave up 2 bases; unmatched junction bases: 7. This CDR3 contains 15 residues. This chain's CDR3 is CASSTRQGATDTQYF. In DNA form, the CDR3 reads TGTGCCAGCAGCACAAGACAGGGCGCCACAGATACGCAGTATTTT.

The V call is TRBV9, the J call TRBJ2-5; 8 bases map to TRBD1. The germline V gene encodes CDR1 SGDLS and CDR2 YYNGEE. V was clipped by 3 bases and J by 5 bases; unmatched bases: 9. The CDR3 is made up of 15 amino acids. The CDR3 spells CASSDSGGAWETQYF. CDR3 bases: TGTGCCAGCAGCGACTCAGGGGGCGCGTGGGAGACCCAGTACTTC.

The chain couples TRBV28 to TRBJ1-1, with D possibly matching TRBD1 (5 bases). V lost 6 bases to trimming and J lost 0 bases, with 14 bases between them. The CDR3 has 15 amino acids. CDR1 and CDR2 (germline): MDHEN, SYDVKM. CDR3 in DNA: TGTGCCAGCAGCGCCCCGGGACCGATGAACACTGAAGCTTTCTTT. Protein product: CASSAPGPMNTEAFF. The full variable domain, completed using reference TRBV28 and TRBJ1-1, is DVKVTQSSRYLVKRTGEKVFLECVQDMDHENMFWYRQDPGLGLRLIYFSYDVKMKEKGDIPEGYSVSREKKERFSLILESASTNQTSMYLCASSAPGPMNTEAFFGQGTRLTVV.

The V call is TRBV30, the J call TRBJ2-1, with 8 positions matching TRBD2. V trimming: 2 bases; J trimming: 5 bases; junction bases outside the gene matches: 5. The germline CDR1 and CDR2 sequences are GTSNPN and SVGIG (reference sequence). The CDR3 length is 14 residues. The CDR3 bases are TGTGCCTGGAGTAACCAGCGGGGGCACAATGAGCAGTTCTTC. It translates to CAWSNQRGHNEQFF.

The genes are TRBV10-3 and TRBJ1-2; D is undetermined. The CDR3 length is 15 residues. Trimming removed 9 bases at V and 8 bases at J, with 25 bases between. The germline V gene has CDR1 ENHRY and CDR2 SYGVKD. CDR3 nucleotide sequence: TGTGCCATTACGACTTCGGGCCCGGCTACGAGAGGCTACACCTTC. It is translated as CAITTSGPATRGYTF.